The 13 T cell receptor beta chains below come from one sample, sequenced in a study of control samples from healthy donors and cancer patients. Clones were read by immunoSEQ multiplex PCR, and TCRdb kept only the in-frame ones, dropping some. The data contain about 86,000 clones, just over 90% of them singletons. Sequencing was carried out using blood. These receptors originate from a woman aged 25-40 years in good health.

The rearrangement joins TRBV2 to TRBJ2-3; 10 nucleotides line up with TRBD2. Trimming cost V 2 bases and J 3 bases; bases outside gene matches: 5. This CDR3 comprises 16 residues. Germline V gene data show CDR1 as SNHLY and CDR2 as FYNNEI. Here the CDR3 reads CASSESTGLATDTQYF. CDR3 sequence (DNA): TGTGCCAGCAGTGAATCCACGGGACTAGCGACAGATACGCAGTATTTT. The variable domain in full, with the rest retrieved from reference TRBV2 and TRBJ2-3, is EPEVTQTPSHQVTQMGQEVILRCVPISNHLYFYWYRQILGQKVEFLVSFYNNEISEKSEIFDDQFSVERPDGSNFTLKIRSTKLEDSAMYFCASSESTGLATDTQYFGPGTRLTVL.

This sequence joins TRBV5-1 and TRBJ2-3; D could derive from TRBD1 or TRBD2 (6 bases each). The CDR3 has 15 residues. Germline V gene data show CDR1 as SGHRS and CDR2 as YFSETQ. The germline V and J ends were trimmed by 4 bases and 1 base, with 13 bases remaining between them. The CDR3 region has the DNA TGCGCCAGCAGCGCGGGACACCCAGGCACAGATACGCAGTATTTT. Its protein product is CASSAGHPGTDTQYF.

This clone has only one observation. The V and J genes are TRBV7-9 and TRBJ2-7; D possibly corresponds to TRBD2 (5 bases). V was shortened by 5 bases and J by 2 bases, with 16 bases between the two germline ends. The germline V gene encodes CDR1 SEHNR and CDR2 FQNEAQ (reference sequence). The CDR3 is 15 residues long. The CDR3 DNA reads TGTGCCAGCAGCCAAGTCCCTAGCATGACCTACGAGCAGTACTTC. This gives the protein CASSQVPSMTYEQYF. Full variable domain (outside the CDR3, taken from reference TRBV7-9 and TRBJ2-7): DTGVSQNPRHKITKRGQNVTFRCDPISEHNRLYWYRQTLGQGPEFLTYFQNEAQLEKSRLLSDRFSAERPKGSFSTLEIQRTEQGDSAMYLCASSQVPSMTYEQYFGPGTRLTVT.

The chain recombines TRBV3-1 (or the pseudogene TRBV3-2) with TRBJ2-5; D remains unclear. The CDR3 is made up of 11 amino acids. Trimming took off 3 bases at V and 5 bases at J, with 4 bases between the two ends. Germline V gene sequence: CDR1 LGHDT, CDR2 YNNKEL (reference sequence). CDR3 residues: CASSHRETQYF. CDR3 nucleotide sequence: TGTGCCAGCAGCCATAGGGAGACCCAGTACTTC.

This chain links TRBV4-1 with TRBJ2-3, with D uncertain. This CDR3 has 17 residues. Trimming stripped 1 base from V and 1 base from J, with 15 bases between. The V gene's germline CDR1 is MGHRA and CDR2 YSYEKL. The CDR3 here is CASSQVYGHSRTDTQYF. The CDR3, as DNA: TGCGCCAGCAGCCAAGTGTATGGGCACAGTCGCACAGATACGCAGTATTTT.

CDR3 nucleotides: TGTGCCAGCAGTTACGAGGCCAGGGTGAACACTGAAGCTTTCTTT. Amino acids: CASSYEARVNTEAFF. The chain has TRBV6-5 and TRBJ1-1, with D possibly being TRBD1 (5 bases). The germline CDR1 and CDR2 sequences are MNHEY and SVGAGI. With 2 bases removed from V and 0 bases from J, the gap between germline ends came to 10 bases. The CDR3 has 15 residues.

The chain carries TRBV5-1 and TRBJ2-7; no definite D call. The germline V gene has CDR1 SGHRS and CDR2 YFSETQ. The CDR3 is made up of 17 amino acids. Between the trimmed V and J ends, which lost 6 bases and 2 bases, there was a span of 24 bases. CDR3 sequence reads: CASNMGIGFGLPYEQYF. Here the CDR3 DNA reads TGCGCCAGCAATATGGGGATAGGGTTCGGTCTCCCCTACGAGCAGTACTTC.

V usage is TRBV28 and J usage is TRBJ1-1, with 8 nucleotides matching TRBD1. This CDR3 has 19 residues. Germline loops: CDR1 MDHEN, CDR2 SYDVKM. The V gene end was trimmed by 3 bases and the J gene end by 0 bases; junction bases not matched to a gene: 15. The CDR3 sequence: CASSFPYQGAKMMNTEAFF. The CDR3 DNA sequence: TGTGCCAGCAGTTTTCCATATCAGGGGGCGAAAATGATGAACACTGAAGCTTTCTTT.

This clone was observed once. CDR3 in DNA: TGTGCCAGCAGCTTGGAAGATGAGCAGTTCTTC. Translated: CASSLEDEQFF. The V call is TRBV5-6, the J call TRBJ2-1; D is undetermined. CDR3 length equals 11 residues. Germline V gene data show CDR1 as SGHDT and CDR2 as YYEEEE. V was cut by 0 bases and J by 8 bases, with 3 bases left in between.

The genes are TRBV2 and TRBJ1-1; no reliable D call. Trimming shortened V by 10 bases and J by 1 base, and 34 bases separated the two germline ends. The germline CDR1 and CDR2 sequences are SNHLY and FYNNEI. There are 20 residues in the CDR3. The CDR3 spells CAIRPITTGWASGTNTEAFF. CDR3 nucleotide sequence: TGTGCCATCAGGCCCATTACGACCGGTTGGGCGTCTGGTACGAACACTGAAGCTTTCTTT.

The rearrangement links TRBV5-5 to TRBJ2-2; tentative D call: TRBD1 (5 bases). Trimming removed 1 base from V and 1 base from J, with 5 bases in between. The CDR3 has 14 amino acids. Germline CDR1 SGHKS, CDR2 YYEKEE (reference sequence). CDR3 sequence: CASSLQGNTGELFF. CDR3 bases: TGTGCCAGCAGCTTGCAGGGGAACACCGGGGAGCTGTTTTTT.

The V gene is TRBV12-3 or TRBV12-4, the J gene TRBJ2-5, with D perhaps TRBD2 (5 bases). Trimming removed 2 bases from V and 5 bases from J, with 9 bases in between. The CDR3 extends over 13 amino acids. As DNA, the CDR3 is TGTGCCAGCAGTTTATCGGGGTTGGAGACCCAGTACTTC. Encoded protein: CASSLSGLETQYF.

The chain combines TRBV18 with TRBJ1-6; the D gene is possibly TRBD1 (5 bases). The V end lost 2 bases, the J end lost 7 bases, and 18 bases lay between the germline ends. This CDR3 has 17 amino acids. Germline CDR1 reads KGHSH; CDR2 reads LQKENI. CDR3 protein: CASSPGGTPKGNSPLHF. For the CDR3, the DNA is TGTGCCAGCTCACCAGGGGGTACCCCAAAGGGGAATTCACCCCTCCACTTT.